Each of the 5 T cell receptor beta chains below was sequenced from the same sample in a study of T-cell memory formation after mild COVID-19. One entry per CDR3 protein, called by TCRdb with MiXCR from the 5' RACE reads. The sample lists 450,000 to 650,000 distinct CDR3 sequences, less than 25% seen once, with about 8.4% in the top ten. Material: PBMCs or a T cell subset sorted from them (not recorded which). Source of these receptors: an adult woman who had mild COVID-19 (a few samples of this study predate the infection). Cell type and time point are not known.

The rearrangement joins TRBV12-3 or TRBV12-4 to TRBJ2-7; TRBD1 matches 8 bases. This CDR3 region has 15 residues. The V and J ends lost 6 bases and 3 bases, in that order; junction bases with no gene match: 10. For the CDR3, the DNA is TGTGCCAGCAGATATTCGACAGGGGATTACTACGAGCAGTACTTC. Residues: CASRYSTGDYYEQYF.

This clonotype showed up just a few times. The V call is TRBV7-2, the J call TRBJ2-3; D unresolved. V lost 5 bases, J lost 0 bases, and 12 bases lay in between. Germline V lookup: CDR1 SGHTA, CDR2 FQGNSA. CDR3 length equals 15 residues. The CDR3 DNA is TGTGCCAGCAGCGCCCGATGGGGTAGCACAGATACGCAGTATTTT. It yields the protein CASSARWGSTDTQYF.

The chain employs TRBV6-5 and TRBJ2-7; 7 bases line up with TRBD1. Trimming at V came to 4 bases and at J to 12 bases, leaving 6 bases not matched to a gene. The CDR3 covers 11 residues. Germline V CDR1 and CDR2: MNHEY, SVGAGI. CDR3 residues: CASSSDRVLYF. CDR3 in DNA: TGTGCCAGCAGTTCCGACAGGGTTTTGTACTTC.

The chain employs TRBV18 and TRBJ2-5; D might be TRBD1 (5 bases). The CDR3 runs to 14 residues. V lost 4 bases and J 0 bases, leaving 9 bases between the germline ends. Germline V gene sequence: CDR1 KGHSH, CDR2 LQKENI. The CDR3 nucleotides read TGTGCCAGCTCACTCCTGGACAACCAAGAGACCCAGTACTTC. Its translation: CASSLLDNQETQYF.

This clonotype was detected once. V gene TRBV27 combines with J gene TRBJ1-1; D not resolved. Germline V lookup: CDR1 MNHEY, CDR2 SMNVEV (reference sequence). The CDR3 consists of 14 residues. CDR3 region: CARAGAQSNTEAFF. The CDR3 DNA sequence: TGTGCGAGGGCAGGTGCCCAATCGAACACTGAAGCTTTCTTT.